These 24 T cell receptor beta chains came from one sample sequenced in a study of blood T cell repertoires in COVID-19. Repertoires were generated with immunoSEQ multiplex PCR, while TCRdb's copy carries only in-frame clones and drops some. Among around 170,000 clones, around four fifths were seen once, and the ten largest hold approximately 8.4%. Input material: PBMCs or T cells enriched from blood (not recorded which). Every receptor here comes from a woman aged 50 to 60 who had recovered from COVID-19.

J is TRBJ1-5 and V is TRBV7-9, with TRBD1 matching 7 bases. The CDR3 contains 15 residues. V shed 5 bases, J shed 3 bases, and the junction held 7 bases outside the gene matches. Germline V gene data show CDR1 as SEHNR and CDR2 as FQNEAQ (reference sequence). CDR3 loop: CASSPLDRANQPQHF. The DNA of the CDR3 is TGTGCCAGCAGCCCGCTAGACAGGGCCAATCAGCCCCAGCATTTT.

The rearrangement links TRBV7-9 to TRBJ2-3; a weak D match, TRBD2 (6 bases). The CDR3 runs 16 residues. Trimming removed 5 bases from V and 1 base from J, with 16 bases in between. Germline CDR1 and CDR2: SEHNR and FQNEAQ (reference sequence). CDR3 loop: CASSPGDSGGTDTQYF. The CDR3 region has the DNA TGTGCCAGCAGCCCGGGGGATAGCGGAGGCACAGATACGCAGTATTTT. Drawing the rest from reference TRBV7-9 and TRBJ2-3, the complete variable domain is DTGVSQNPRHKITKRGQNVTFRCDPISEHNRLYWYRQTLGQGPEFLTYFQNEAQLEKSRLLSDRFSAERPKGSFSTLEIQRTEQGDSAMYLCASSPGDSGGTDTQYFGPGTRLTVL.

The chain joins TRBV7-6 to TRBJ1-2; D is possibly TRBD1 (6 bases). CDR1 and CDR2 (germline): SGHVS, FNYEAQ. The V end was cut by 4 bases, the J end by 0 bases, with 12 bases between. The CDR3 contains 15 residues. Here the CDR3 DNA reads TGTGCCAGCAGCTGGGGGCAGGGAGCTAACTATGGCTACACCTTC. It specifies CASSWGQGANYGYTF.

The rearrangement joins TRBV19 to TRBJ2-3, with 11 bases lining up with TRBD2. The germline CDR1 and CDR2 sequences are LNHDA and SQIVND (reference sequence). This CDR3 has 15 amino acids. With 5 bases clipped from V and 4 bases from J, the junction kept 5 bases outside the gene matches. The CDR3 reads CASSRSGGAADTQYF. CDR3 DNA sequence: TGTGCCAGTAGTCGTAGCGGGGGGGCGGCAGATACGCAGTATTTT.

The rearrangement uses TRBV9 and TRBJ1-1, with TRBD1 as a possible D gene (6 bases). The V end was cut by 3 bases, the J end by 1 base, with 13 bases between. Germline V gene lookup returns CDR1 SGDLS and CDR2 YYNGEE. The CDR3 has 15 amino acids. CDR3: CASSGGGTTNTEAFF. The CDR3 DNA reads as TGTGCCAGCAGCGGAGGGGGAACAACGAACACTGAAGCTTTCTTT.

The CDR3 DNA sequence: TGTGCCAGCAGCTTAGTACAGGGGGCAGCCAACTATGGCTACACCTTC. Translated: CASSLVQGAANYGYTF. The chain combines TRBV7-2 with TRBJ1-2; 9 nucleotides line up with TRBD1. From germline, CDR1 is SGHTA and CDR2 FQGNSA. Trimming at V came to 1 base and at J to 2 bases, leaving 5 bases not matched to a gene. The CDR3 covers 16 residues.

The gene calls are TRBV11-3 and TRBJ1-1; the match to TRBD1 covers 7 bases. The CDR3 extends over 13 amino acids. Germline V gene sequence: CDR1 SGHNT, CDR2 YENEEA. Germline trimming cut 6 bases from V and 3 bases from J; bases unmatched to any gene: 4. The CDR3 DNA reads TGTGCCAGCAGATTTACAGGGGACACTGAAGCTTTCTTT. Translated: CASRFTGDTEAFF.

The CDR3 region has the DNA TGTGCCAGCGGAAGCAAAACAGGGGGCAAAAGGTCCTACGAGCAGTACTTC. This codes for CASGSKTGGKRSYEQYF. This chain uses TRBV28 with TRBJ2-7, with TRBD1 matching over 9 bases. The length of the CDR3 is 17 residues. CDR1 and CDR2 from the germline V gene are MDHEN and SYDVKM. Unmatched junction bases numbered 15, after V lost 8 bases and J lost 1 base.

The CDR3: CASSPILRVSNEQFF. The CDR3 DNA follows: TGTGCCAGCAGTCCCATCCTGAGGGTGAGCAATGAGCAGTTCTTC. The V call is TRBV28, the J call TRBJ2-1, with D tentatively TRBD2 (5 bases). V lost 5 bases, J lost 6 bases, and 17 bases lay in between. Germline V gene lookup returns CDR1 MDHEN and CDR2 SYDVKM. The CDR3 runs 15 residues.

The J gene is TRBJ2-2, the V gene TRBV5-1; TRBD1 aligns across 8 bases. The ends lost 7 bases at V and 3 bases at J; junction bases unmatched: 8. This CDR3 is 15 amino acids long. The germline gives CDR1 SGHRS, CDR2 YFSETQ. The CDR3 loop reads CASSDRVDDTGELFF. CDR3 DNA sequence: TGCGCCAGCTCGGACAGGGTGGATGACACCGGGGAGCTGTTTTTT. Looking up the rest from reference TRBV5-1 and TRBJ2-2 gives the full variable domain: KAGVTQTPRYLIKTRGQQVTLSCSPISGHRSVSWYQQTPGQGLQFLFEYFSETQRNKGNFPGRFSGRQFSNSRSEMNVSTLELGDSALYLCASSDRVDDTGELFFGEGSRLTVL.

With regard to this clone: This CDR3 is also generated by other DNA sequences in the sample. The chain combines TRBV29-1 with TRBJ2-7; possible D gene TRBD1, 5 bases. The V gene lost 4 bases and the J gene lost 1 base, with 8 bases spanning the gap. The CDR3 runs 12 residues. Germline V gene lookup returns CDR1 SQVTM and CDR2 ANQGSEA. CDR3 loop: CSVATGSYEQYF. The CDR3, as DNA: TGCAGCGTTGCTACAGGATCCTACGAGCAGTACTTC.

Regarding this clone: Germline and junction disagree at one end, which may indicate a read error. The J gene is TRBJ2-3, the V gene TRBV7-9, with 11 bases fitting TRBD2. Germline values: CDR1 SEHNR, CDR2 FQNEAQ (reference sequence). CDR3 size: 15 residues. In DNA, the CDR3 is TGTGCCAGCAGCGTAGCGGGAGGGATCGTAGATACGCAGTATTTT. This codes for CASSVAGGIVDTQYF.

The chain employs TRBV27 and TRBJ2-1; 12 bases are shared with TRBD2. CDR1 is MNHEY and CDR2 is SMNVEV in the germline V gene (reference sequence). V lost 6 bases to trimming and J lost 1 base; unmatched junction nucleotides: 19. The CDR3 is 21 residues long. In DNA, the CDR3 is TGTGCCAGCAGCCGAGGACTAGCGGGATTGTGGTTTGGTATTTCCTACAATGAGCAGTTCTTC. It specifies CASSRGLAGLWFGISYNEQFF.

The chain is built from TRBV7-2 and TRBJ2-1; TRBD2 might be the D (7 bases). V dropped 3 bases and J dropped 5 bases, with 23 bases sitting between them. This CDR3 is built from 18 residues. CDR1 and CDR2 (germline): SGHTA, FQGNSA. In DNA form, the CDR3 reads TGTGCCAGCAGCTTTTCGGGAACCAGAAGGGGGAGGGACAATGAGCAGTTCTTC. Its protein is CASSFSGTRRGRDNEQFF.

This clone turned up a few times. The chain combines TRBV3-1 (or the pseudogene TRBV3-2) with TRBJ1-2; a possible D gene is TRBD1 (5 bases). Deletions cut 0 bases from V and 8 bases from J, with 19 bases between. Germline V gene data show CDR1 as LGHDT and CDR2 as YNNKEL (reference sequence). This CDR3 is 16 amino acids long. Here the CDR3 reads CASSQEGQGLRGGYTF. CDR3 DNA: TGTGCCAGCAGCCAAGAGGGGCAGGGCCTTAGGGGAGGCTACACCTTC.

This clone showed up just once. The chain combines TRBV13 with TRBJ2-1; 7 bases fit TRBD1. The CDR3 runs 15 residues. V lost 9 bases and J lost 2; bases outside the gene matches: 10. Germline values: CDR1 PRHDT, CDR2 FYEKMQ (reference sequence). The CDR3 coding sequence is TGTGCCAGTCGCTATACAGGGGACACCTACAATGAGCAGTTCTTC. It translates to CASRYTGDTYNEQFF.

The chain carries TRBV15 and TRBJ1-2; a possible D gene is TRBD1 (6 bases). The CDR3 consists of 17 residues. CDR1 is LNHNV and CDR2 is YYDKDF in the germline V gene (reference sequence). Trimming left V 0 bases short and J 8 bases short, with 22 bases between. The CDR3 coding sequence is TGTGCCACCAGCAGAGATAGACTCATAGGACAGCCTTGGGGCTACACCTTC. Translating gives CATSRDRLIGQPWGYTF.

The rearrangement joins TRBV11-2 to TRBJ2-5; 15 bases map to TRBD2. The CDR3 extends over 14 amino acids. Germline CDR1 and CDR2: SGHAT and FQNNGV. The ends lost 7 bases at V and 5 bases at J; junction bases unmatched: 2. DNA of the CDR3: TGTGCCAGCACCGGGACTAGCGGGGGGGAGACCCAGTACTTC. Translated: CASTGTSGGETQYF.

The chain employs TRBV5-1 and TRBJ2-2; the match to TRBD2 covers 7 bases. CDR1 and CDR2 (germline): SGHRS, YFSETQ. Trimming removed 2 bases from V and 6 bases from J; junction bases left unmatched: 13. This CDR3 is built from 17 residues. The CDR3 protein is CASSLSPGTTGAGELFF. CDR3 nucleotides: TGCGCCAGCAGCTTAAGCCCCGGGACTACTGGGGCCGGGGAGCTGTTTTTT.

This clone was counted only a few times. The V and J genes are TRBV7-2 and TRBJ1-4; possibly TRBD1 for D (6 bases). Germline CDR1 SGHTA, CDR2 FQGNSA. This CDR3 spans 17 amino acids. V shed 1 base and J shed 1 base, with 13 bases lying between them. CDR3 DNA: TGTGCCAGCAGCTTAGTAAGGGGGGAGGGAACTAATGAAAAACTGTTTTTT. Its protein product is CASSLVRGEGTNEKLFF.

This chain joins TRBV14 and TRBJ1-4; no clear D. V was trimmed by 0 bases and J by 5 bases, leaving 4 bases between them. The CDR3 runs 13 residues. Germline V gives CDR1 SGHDN, CDR2 FVKESK. CDR3 sequence reads: CASSQDLNEKLFF. The CDR3 coding sequence is TGTGCCAGCAGCCAAGATCTGAATGAAAAACTGTTTTTT.

A few counts support this clone. The rearrangement uses TRBV28 and TRBJ2-4, with 7 bases aligning to TRBD2. In germline, CDR1 is MDHEN, CDR2 SYDVKM. V shed 5 bases and J 2 bases; nucleotides not matched to a gene: 12. This CDR3 has 17 amino acids. For the CDR3, the DNA is TGTGCCAGCAGTCCTGGGAGGGGTTGGGTTACCAAAAACATTCAGTACTTC. Translating gives CASSPGRGWVTKNIQYF.

CDR3 protein: CASSPAGFYGYTF. The DNA of the CDR3 is TGTGCCAGTAGCCCCGCGGGGTTCTATGGCTACACCTTC. The genes are TRBV19 and TRBJ1-2; no clear D. Between the trimmed V and J ends, which lost 6 bases and 4 bases, there was a span of 12 bases. Germline CDR1 and CDR2: LNHDA and SQIVND (reference sequence). This CDR3 comprises 13 residues.

The rearrangement links TRBV7-9 to TRBJ2-7; the match to TRBD1 covers 9 bases. Germline CDR1 reads SEHNR; CDR2 reads FQNEAQ (reference sequence). The CDR3 loop spans 15 amino acids. Trimming at V came to 5 bases and at J to 2 bases, leaving 7 bases not matched to a gene. This CDR3 reads CASSGDRAFTYEQYF. Written as DNA, the CDR3 is TGTGCCAGCAGCGGGGACAGGGCGTTTACCTACGAGCAGTACTTC.